These 5 T cell receptor beta chains came from one sample sequenced in a study of OX40 agonist ivuxolimab in advanced cancers. Assay used: immunoSEQ multiplex PCR; TCRdb lists only in-frame clones, some missing. The table shows 25,000 to 30,000 clones, with 90% occurring only once. This material consisted of CD4+ or CD8+ T cells sorted from blood, taken in a trial of the OX40 agonist ivuxolimab. All receptors come from an adult with an advanced solid tumor such as melanoma, head and neck, liver or kidney cancer.

This chain links TRBV19 with TRBJ2-1; 9 bases fit TRBD2. V dropped 5 bases and J dropped 3; count of bases not matched to a gene: 8. Germline values: CDR1 LNHDA, CDR2 SQIVND (reference sequence). The CDR3 sequence is 16 residues long. CDR3 nucleotides: TGTGCCAGTAGTGTGGACGGGACTAGCAGCTACAATGAGCAGTTCTTC. This encodes CASSVDGTSSYNEQFF.

The V gene is TRBV6-6, the J gene TRBJ2-7; D ambiguous. The CDR3 totals 14 residues. Trimming took off 6 bases at V and 0 bases at J, with 12 bases between the two ends. Per germline, CDR1 MNHNY and CDR2 SVGAGI (reference sequence). CDR3 bases: TGTGCCAGCAGCCAAGTTGGTAGCTCCTACGAGCAGTACTTC. Protein sequence: CASSQVGSSYEQYF.

This sequence joins TRBV5-5 and TRBJ2-7; TRBD1 aligns across 8 bases. The CDR3 runs 15 residues. V lost 0 bases to trimming and J lost 3 bases; unmatched junction nucleotides: 5. Per the germline V gene, CDR1 is SGHKS and CDR2 is YYEKEE (reference sequence). The CDR3 region is CASSLGTGFDYEQYF. The CDR3 DNA reads as TGTGCCAGCAGCTTGGGGACAGGGTTTGACTACGAGCAGTACTTC.

The chain carries TRBV29-1 and TRBJ2-3, with a tentative D call TRBD2 (5 bases). This CDR3 has 14 amino acids. Trimming removed 6 bases at V and 0 bases at J, with 13 bases between. Germline values: CDR1 SQVTM, CDR2 ANQGSEA. The CDR3 spells CSVVMWESTDTQYF. CDR3 nucleotides: TGCAGCGTGGTCATGTGGGAGAGCACAGATACGCAGTATTTT.

V usage is TRBV7-2 and J usage is TRBJ1-2; 7 bases line up with TRBD1. Trimming at V came to 4 bases and at J to 2 bases, leaving 4 bases not matched to a gene. The V gene's germline CDR1 is SGHTA and CDR2 FQGNSA. The CDR3 totals 14 residues. In DNA, the CDR3 is TGTGCCAGCAGCTGGGGCAGGGGGAACTATGGCTACACCTTC. This gives the protein CASSWGRGNYGYTF.